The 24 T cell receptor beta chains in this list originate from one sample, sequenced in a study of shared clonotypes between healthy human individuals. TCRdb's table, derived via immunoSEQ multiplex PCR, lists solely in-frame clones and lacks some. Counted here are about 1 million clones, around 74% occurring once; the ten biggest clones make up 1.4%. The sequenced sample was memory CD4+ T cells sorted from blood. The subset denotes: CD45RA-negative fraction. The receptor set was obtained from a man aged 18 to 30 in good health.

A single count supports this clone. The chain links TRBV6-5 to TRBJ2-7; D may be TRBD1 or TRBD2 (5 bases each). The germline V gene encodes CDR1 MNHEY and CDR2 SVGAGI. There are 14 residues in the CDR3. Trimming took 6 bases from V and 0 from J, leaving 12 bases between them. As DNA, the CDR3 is TGTGCCAGCAGCCGGGGCCTAAGCTCCTACGAGCAGTACTTC. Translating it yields CASSRGLSSYEQYF.

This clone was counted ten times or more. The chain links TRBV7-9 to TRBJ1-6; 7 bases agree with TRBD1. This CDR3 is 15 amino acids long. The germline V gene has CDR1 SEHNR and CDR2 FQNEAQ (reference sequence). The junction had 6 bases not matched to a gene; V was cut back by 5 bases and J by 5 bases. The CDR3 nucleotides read TGTGCCAGCAGCCTCCGGGACAGCCATAATTCACCCCTCCACTTT. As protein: CASSLRDSHNSPLHF. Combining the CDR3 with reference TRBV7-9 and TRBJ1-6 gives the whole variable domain DTGVSQNPRHKITKRGQNVTFRCDPISEHNRLYWYRQTLGQGPEFLTYFQNEAQLEKSRLLSDRFSAERPKGSFSTLEIQRTEQGDSAMYLCASSLRDSHNSPLHFGNGTRLTVT.

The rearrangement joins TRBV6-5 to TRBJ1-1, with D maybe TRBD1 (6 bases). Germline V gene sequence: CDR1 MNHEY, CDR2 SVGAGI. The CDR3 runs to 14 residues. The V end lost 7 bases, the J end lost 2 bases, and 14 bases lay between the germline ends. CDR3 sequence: CASKRDRKNTEAFF. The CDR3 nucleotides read TGTGCCAGCAAGCGAGACAGGAAAAACACTGAAGCTTTCTTT.

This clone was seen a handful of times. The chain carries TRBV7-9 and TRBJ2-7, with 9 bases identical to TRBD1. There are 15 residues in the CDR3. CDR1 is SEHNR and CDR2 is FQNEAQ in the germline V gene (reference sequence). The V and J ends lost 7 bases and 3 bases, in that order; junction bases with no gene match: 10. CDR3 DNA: TGTGCCAGCACCAAGGACAGGGGATATAACTACGAGCAGTACTTC. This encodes CASTKDRGYNYEQYF.

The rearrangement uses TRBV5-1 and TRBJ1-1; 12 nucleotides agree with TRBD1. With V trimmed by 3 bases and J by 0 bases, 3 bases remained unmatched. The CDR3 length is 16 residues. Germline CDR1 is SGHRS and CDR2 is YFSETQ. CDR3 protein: CASSWGQGALNTEAFF. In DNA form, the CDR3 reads TGCGCCAGCAGCTGGGGACAGGGGGCGTTGAACACTGAAGCTTTCTTT.

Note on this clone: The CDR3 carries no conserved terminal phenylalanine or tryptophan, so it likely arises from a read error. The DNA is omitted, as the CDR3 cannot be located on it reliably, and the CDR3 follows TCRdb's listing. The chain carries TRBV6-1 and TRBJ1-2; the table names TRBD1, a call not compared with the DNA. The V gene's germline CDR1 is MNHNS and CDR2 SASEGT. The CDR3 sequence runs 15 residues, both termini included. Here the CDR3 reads CASSRRSGTGENALC.

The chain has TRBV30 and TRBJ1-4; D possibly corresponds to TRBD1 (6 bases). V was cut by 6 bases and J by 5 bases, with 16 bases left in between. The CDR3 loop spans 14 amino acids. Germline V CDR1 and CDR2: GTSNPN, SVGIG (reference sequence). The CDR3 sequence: CACAFGQLNEKLFF. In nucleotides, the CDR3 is TGTGCCTGCGCTTTCGGACAGTTGAATGAAAAACTGTTTTTT.

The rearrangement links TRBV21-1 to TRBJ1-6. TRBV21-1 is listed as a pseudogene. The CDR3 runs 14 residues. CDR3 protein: CASSKGAGNSPLHF. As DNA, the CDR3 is TGTGCCAGCAGCAAAGGCGCGGGTAATTCACCCCTCCACTTT.

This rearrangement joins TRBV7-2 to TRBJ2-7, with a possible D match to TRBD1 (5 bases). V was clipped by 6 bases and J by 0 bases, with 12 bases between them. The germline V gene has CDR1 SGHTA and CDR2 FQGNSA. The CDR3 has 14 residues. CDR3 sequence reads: CASSRDRSSYEQYF. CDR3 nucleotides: TGTGCCAGCAGTCGCGACAGAAGCTCCTACGAGCAGTACTTC.

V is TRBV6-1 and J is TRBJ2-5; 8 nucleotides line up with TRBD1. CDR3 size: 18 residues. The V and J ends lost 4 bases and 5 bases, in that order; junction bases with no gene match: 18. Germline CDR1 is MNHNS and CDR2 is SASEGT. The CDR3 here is CASSALGQARYPPETQYF. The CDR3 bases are TGTGCCAGCAGTGCTCTGGGACAGGCTAGGTACCCACCGGAGACCCAGTACTTC.

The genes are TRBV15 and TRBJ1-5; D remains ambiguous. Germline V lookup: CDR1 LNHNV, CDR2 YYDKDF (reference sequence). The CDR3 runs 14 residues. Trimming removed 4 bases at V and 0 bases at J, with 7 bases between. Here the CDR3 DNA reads TGTGCCACCAGCACCAGGAATAGCAATCAGCCCCAGCATTTT. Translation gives CATSTRNSNQPQHF. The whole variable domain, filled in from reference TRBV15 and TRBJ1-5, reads DAMVIQNPRYQVTQFGKPVTLSCSQTLNHNVMYWYQQKSSQAPKLLFHYYDKDFNNEADTPDNFQSRRPNTSFCFLDIRSPGLGDTAMYLCATSTRNSNQPQHFGDGTRLSIL.

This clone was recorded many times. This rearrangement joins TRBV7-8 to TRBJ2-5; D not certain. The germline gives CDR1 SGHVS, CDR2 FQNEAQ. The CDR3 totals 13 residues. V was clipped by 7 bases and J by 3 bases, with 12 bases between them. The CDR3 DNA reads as TGTGCCAGCACCACGAGACGAAAAGAGACCCAGTACTTC. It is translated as CASTTRRKETQYF.

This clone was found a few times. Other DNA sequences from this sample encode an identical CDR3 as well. The CDR3 region has the DNA TGTGCCTGGAGTGGCGGACAGGGGGATCAGCCCCAGCATTTT. Residues: CAWSGGQGDQPQHF. The chain links TRBV30 to TRBJ1-5, with 10 nucleotides matching TRBD1. Germline V CDR1 and CDR2: GTSNPN, SVGIG (reference sequence). The CDR3 is made up of 14 amino acids. Trimming removed 1 base from V and 5 bases from J; junction bases left unmatched: 2. Using reference TRBV30 and TRBJ1-5 for the parts outside the CDR3, the full variable domain is SQTIHQWPATLVQPVGSPLSLECTVEGTSNPNLYWYRQAAGRGLQLLFYSVGIGQISSEVPQNLSASRPQDRQFILSSKKLLLSDSGFYLCAWSGGQGDQPQHFGDGTRLSIL.

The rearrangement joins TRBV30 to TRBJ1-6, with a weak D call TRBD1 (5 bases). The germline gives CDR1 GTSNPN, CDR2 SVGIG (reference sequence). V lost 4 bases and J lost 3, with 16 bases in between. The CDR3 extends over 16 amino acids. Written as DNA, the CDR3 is TGTGCCTGGACCCAAATCGGGGGAAACTATAATTCACCCCTCCACTTT. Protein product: CAWTQIGGNYNSPLHF. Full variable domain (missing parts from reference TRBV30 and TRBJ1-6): SQTIHQWPATLVQPVGSPLSLECTVEGTSNPNLYWYRQAAGRGLQLLFYSVGIGQISSEVPQNLSASRPQDRQFILSSKKLLLSDSGFYLCAWTQIGGNYNSPLHFGNGTRLTVT.

The CDR3 region is CASRSRGGTTDTQYF. CDR3 nucleotides: TGTGCCAGCAGATCTCGCGGGGGGACGACAGATACGCAGTATTTT. The V call is TRBV11-2, the J call TRBJ2-3; 8 nucleotides line up with TRBD2. This CDR3 is 15 amino acids long. The V segment lost 6 bases and the J segment 3 bases; nucleotides outside the gene matches: 8. Per the germline V gene, CDR1 is SGHAT and CDR2 is FQNNGV.

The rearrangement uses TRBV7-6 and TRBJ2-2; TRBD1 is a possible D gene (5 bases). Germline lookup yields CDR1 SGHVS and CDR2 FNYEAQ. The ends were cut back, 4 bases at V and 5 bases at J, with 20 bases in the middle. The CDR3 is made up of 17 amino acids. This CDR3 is CASSSGFRTPQTGELFF. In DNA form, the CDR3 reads TGTGCCAGCAGCTCAGGGTTTCGGACCCCACAGACCGGGGAGCTGTTTTTT.

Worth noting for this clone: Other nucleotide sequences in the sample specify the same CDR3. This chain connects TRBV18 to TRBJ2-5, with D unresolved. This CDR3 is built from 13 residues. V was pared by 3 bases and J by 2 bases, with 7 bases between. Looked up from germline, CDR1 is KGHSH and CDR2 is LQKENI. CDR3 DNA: TGTGCCAGCTCACCGAATAGGCAAGAGACCCAGTACTTC. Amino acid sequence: CASSPNRQETQYF.

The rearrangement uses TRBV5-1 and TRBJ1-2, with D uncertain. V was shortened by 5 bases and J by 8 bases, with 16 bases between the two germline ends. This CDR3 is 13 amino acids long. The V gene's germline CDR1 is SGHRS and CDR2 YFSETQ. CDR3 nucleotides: TGCGCCAGCAGTCCGGAGGTGGGCGTGGGCTACACCTTC. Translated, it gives CASSPEVGVGYTF.

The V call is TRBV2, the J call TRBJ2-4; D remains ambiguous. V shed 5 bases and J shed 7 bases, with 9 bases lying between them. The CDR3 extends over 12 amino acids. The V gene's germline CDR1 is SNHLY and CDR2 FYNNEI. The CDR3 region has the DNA TGTGCCAGCAGTAACCAGGCGAACATTCAGTACTTC. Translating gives CASSNQANIQYF.

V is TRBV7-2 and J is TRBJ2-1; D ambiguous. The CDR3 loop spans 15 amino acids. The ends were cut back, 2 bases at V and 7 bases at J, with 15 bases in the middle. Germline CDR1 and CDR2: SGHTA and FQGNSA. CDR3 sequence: CASSLNWAPGNEQFF. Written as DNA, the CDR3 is TGTGCCAGCAGCTTAAACTGGGCCCCGGGTAATGAGCAGTTCTTC. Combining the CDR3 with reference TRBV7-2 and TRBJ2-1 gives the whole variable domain GAGVSQSPSNKVTEKGKDVELRCDPISGHTALYWYRQSLGQGLEFLIYFQGNSAPDKSGLPSDRFSAERTGGSVSTLTIQRTQQEDSAVYLCASSLNWAPGNEQFFGPGTRLTVL.

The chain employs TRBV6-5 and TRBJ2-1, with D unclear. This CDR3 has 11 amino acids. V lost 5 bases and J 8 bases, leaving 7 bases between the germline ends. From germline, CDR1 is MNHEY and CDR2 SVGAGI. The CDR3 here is CASSKRDEQFF. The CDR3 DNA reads TGTGCCAGCAGTAAAAGGGATGAGCAGTTCTTC.

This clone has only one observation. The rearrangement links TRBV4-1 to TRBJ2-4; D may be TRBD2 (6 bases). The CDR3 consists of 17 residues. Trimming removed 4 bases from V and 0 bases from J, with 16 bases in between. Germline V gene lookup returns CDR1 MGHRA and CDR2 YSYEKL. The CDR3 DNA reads TGCGCCAGCAGCCCCGGAGTAGCGGAACTAGCCAAAAACATTCAGTACTTC. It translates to CASSPGVAELAKNIQYF.

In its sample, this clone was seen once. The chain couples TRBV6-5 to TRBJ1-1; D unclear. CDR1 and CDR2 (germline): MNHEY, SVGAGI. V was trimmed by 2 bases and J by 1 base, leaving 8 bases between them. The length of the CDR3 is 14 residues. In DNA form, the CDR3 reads TGTGCCAGCAGTTACGGAGTCAAGAACACTGAAGCTTTCTTT. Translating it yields CASSYGVKNTEAFF.

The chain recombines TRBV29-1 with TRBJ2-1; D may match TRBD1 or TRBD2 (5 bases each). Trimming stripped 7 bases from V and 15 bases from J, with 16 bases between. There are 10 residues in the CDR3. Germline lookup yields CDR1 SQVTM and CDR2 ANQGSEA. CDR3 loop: CSAGIGTAFF. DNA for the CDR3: TGCAGCGCGGGGATCGGGACGGCGTTCTTC.